The TCR beta chain under discussion was sequenced for a study of OX40 agonist ivuxolimab in advanced cancers. Sequencing used immunoSEQ multiplex PCR; TCRdb keeps in-frame clones, though not all of them. The table records tens of thousands of clones, about 88% of them present only once. This clone was seen more than once but under ten times. The sequence was collected from an adult with an advanced solid tumor such as melanoma, head and neck, liver or kidney cancer. The sample consisted of CD4+ or CD8+ T cells sorted from blood, taken in a trial of the OX40 agonist ivuxolimab.

The CDR3 loop reads CASSGGTGGSGQPQHF. In DNA, the CDR3 is TGTGCCAGCAGCGGGGGGACAGGGGGATCAGGCCAGCCCCAGCATTTT. This chain links TRBV9 with TRBJ1-5; TRBD1 matches at 11 bases. CDR1 is SGDLS and CDR2 is YYNGEE in the germline V gene. With V trimmed by 3 bases and J by 7 bases, 9 bases remained unmatched. The CDR3 contains 16 residues.